This T cell receptor beta chain comes out of a study of monozygotic twins with inflammatory bowel disease. TCRdb reworked the 5' RACE reads into one entry per CDR3 protein, no DNA. The sample includes fewer than 150,000 distinct CDR3 sequences. The CDR3 is 14 residues long. The V gene's germline CDR1 is MNHNS and CDR2 SASEGT. The V gene is TRBV6-1, the J gene TRBJ1-4. The sequence derives from a human donor with ulcerative colitis or Crohn's disease, or a healthy co-twin of an affected twin (not recorded which). The sample consisted of blood. CDR3 region: CASSRKSTNEKLFF.